What follows is one T cell receptor beta chain and its context. These data originate in a study of blood T cell repertoires in COVID-19. Study information: PBMCs, B-cell-depleted T cells, or T cells provided the cDNA or gDNA that made up the material.

V was pared by 4 bases and J by 1 base, with 18 bases between. CDR1 and CDR2 (germline): SGHRS, YFSETQ. This CDR3 has 16 residues. Some clones are missing from TCRdb's copy, which holds only in-frame ones; the method was immunoSEQ multiplex PCR. The sample includes around 360,000 clones, more than 75% seen only once; the top ten take around 1.9%. This sequence joins TRBV5-1 and TRBJ2-7; D might be TRBD2 (6 bases). Sequenced input: PBMCs or T cells enriched from blood (not recorded which). The origin of this receptor is a man aged 40-55 years in a cohort exposed to, infected with or recovered from COVID-19 (not recorded which). The CDR3: CASSPGGRLNSYEQYF. In nucleotides, the CDR3 is TGCGCCAGCAGCCCCGGGGGAAGGTTGAATTCCTACGAGCAGTACTTC.